This note documents a single T cell receptor (beta chain) sequence. The same CDR3 is also encoded by other DNA sequences in this sample. Researchers ran the PCR with 60 Vbeta and 13 Jbeta primers. Clones were sequenced by immunoSEQ multiplex PCR, and TCRdb holds only the in-frame ones, with some missing. The data hold some 150,000 clones, with approximately 85% observed a single time. This entry comes from a study of cytomegalovirus exposure and HLA in healthy donors. Germline V gene lookup returns CDR1 MDHEN and CDR2 SYDVKM. V was shortened by 3 bases and J by 2 bases, with 8 bases between the two germline ends. The CDR3 is made up of 14 amino acids.

The receptor was derived from a woman aged 18 to 35 in good health and CMV-seronegative. Material: PBMCs. The rearrangement links TRBV28 to TRBJ1-5; a weak D match, TRBD1 (5 bases). The CDR3 nucleotides are TGTGCCAGCAGTTTGGGGGGGGGCAATCAGCCCCAGCATTTT. This encodes CASSLGGGNQPQHF.